These T cell receptor beta chains were read from a single sample in a study of blood T cell repertoires in COVID-19. Measured with immunoSEQ multiplex PCR; TCRdb has only the in-frame clones, and not every one. The data show 250,000 or so clones, more than 75% seen once. Sequencing was done on a sample of peripheral blood. The source of these receptors is a woman aged 40-49 years who had recovered from COVID-19. Both conserved end residues are part of each CDR3. A D gene is named only where the DNA matches it firmly. Clone size is given for some rows only: seen once, a few or many times, or a class if the clone is expanded.

clone_size d_call cdr3_length j_call v_call cdr3_aa cdr3_nt
. . 14 TRBJ1-2 TRBV29-1 CSVPAGGRQHGYTF TGCAGCGTTCCTGCGGGGGGAAGGCAGCATGGCTACACCTTC
few . 12 TRBJ1-1 TRBV19 CASSIRGAEAFF TGTGCCAGTAGTATAAGGGGCGCTGAAGCTTTCTTT
. . 13 TRBJ1-2 TRBV7-9 CASSLVSLYGYTF TGTGCCAGCAGCTTAGTATCCCTATACGGCTACACCTTC
. . 12 TRBJ1-6 TRBV18 CASSEGNSPLHF TGTGCCAGCTCAGAGGGTAATTCACCCCTCCACTTT
few TRBD1 16 TRBJ1-1 TRBV5-1 CASSARDRVFGTEAFF TGCGCCAGCAGCGCCCGGGACAGGGTCTTCGGGACTGAAGCTTTCTTT
. TRBD2 14 TRBJ2-3 TRBV7-2 CASKTGGATDTQYF TGTGCCAGCAAGACGGGGGGGGCCACAGATACGCAGTATTTT
few . 14 TRBJ1-6 TRBV5-1 CASSPEWAFSPLHF TGCGCCAGCAGCCCCGAATGGGCCTTTTCACCCCTCCACTTT
. . 13 TRBJ2-2 TRBV5-1 CASSLRVAGELFF TGCGCCAGCAGCTTACGGGTAGCCGGGGAGCTGTTTTTT
. . 14 TRBJ1-4 TRBV18 CASSPELVGEKLFF TGTGCCAGCTCACCAGAACTGGTCGGGGAAAAACTGTTTTTT
. . 11 TRBJ2-5 TRBV4-1 CASSQGLGQYF TGCGCCAGCAGCCAAGGTCTCGGCCAGTACTTC
. . 15 TRBJ1-4 TRBV6-6 CASSYPGGRLGKLFF TGTGCCAGCAGTTACCCGGGGGGCCGGCTGGGAAAACTGTTTTTT
. . 18 TRBJ2-6 TRBV7-8 CASSHRRGPLSGANVLTF TGTGCCAGCAGCCACCGGCGGGGGCCCCTCTCTGGGGCCAACGTCCTGACTTTC
once TRBD1 15 TRBJ2-7 TRBV5-6 CASSTTGTGGYEQYF TGTGCCAGCAGCACGACCGGGACAGGGGGCTACGAGCAGTACTTC
. . 12 TRBJ2-7 TRBV7-8 CASSRIRYEQYF TGTGCCAGCAGCCGGATCAGGTACGAGCAGTACTTC
. TRBD1 18 TRBJ1-1 TRBV6-2/TRBV6-3 CASSYGVGTGDSNTEAFF TGTGCCAGCAGTTACGGGGTTGGGACAGGAGATAGTAACACTGAAGCTTTCTTT
. . 12 TRBJ2-3 TRBV5-4 CASSPRGDTQYF TGTGCCAGCAGCCCAAGAGGGGATACGCAGTATTTT
. . 17 TRBJ1-2 TRBV4-1 CASSQRIELRAVYGYTF TGCGCCAGCAGCCAAAGAATTGAGTTGAGGGCGGTCTATGGCTACACCTTC
few . 11 TRBJ2-5 TRBV24-1 CATSAGETQYF TGTGCCACCAGTGCGGGTGAGACCCAGTACTTC
. . 16 TRBJ2-3 TRBV6-2/TRBV6-3 CASSYPLGSRTDTQYF TGTGCCAGCAGTTATCCCCTAGGTTCCCGCACAGATACGCAGTATTTT
. TRBD1 17 TRBJ1-2 TRBV4-3 CASSQESGDSAYYGYTF TGCGCCAGCAGCCAAGAATCGGGGGACAGCGCTTACTATGGCTACACCTTC
. TRBD2 16 TRBJ2-7 TRBV5-6 CASSLKRGLRPGEQYF TGTGCCAGCAGCTTGAAGCGGGGGCTCCGACCTGGGGAGCAGTACTTC
. . 13 TRBJ1-1 TRBV7-6 CASRGALGTEAFF TGTGCCAGCAGAGGCGCCTTGGGGACAGAAGCTTTCTTT
. TRBD1 15 TRBJ1-2 TRBV27 CASRSPGTGLHGYTF TGTGCCAGCAGAAGTCCCGGGACAGGGTTACATGGCTACACCTTC
. TRBD1 13 TRBJ2-3 TRBV7-2 CASSWTGPDTQYF TGTGCCAGCAGCTGGACAGGGCCAGATACGCAGTATTTT
. TRBD1 15 TRBJ1-2 TRBV3-1/TRBV3-2 CASSLPGQGAEGYTF TGTGCCAGCAGCCTCCCGGGACAGGGGGCGGAAGGCTACACCTTC
once TRBD1 12 TRBJ1-1 TRBV29-1 CSGLQGGTEAFF TGCAGCGGTCTACAGGGGGGTACTGAAGCTTTCTTT